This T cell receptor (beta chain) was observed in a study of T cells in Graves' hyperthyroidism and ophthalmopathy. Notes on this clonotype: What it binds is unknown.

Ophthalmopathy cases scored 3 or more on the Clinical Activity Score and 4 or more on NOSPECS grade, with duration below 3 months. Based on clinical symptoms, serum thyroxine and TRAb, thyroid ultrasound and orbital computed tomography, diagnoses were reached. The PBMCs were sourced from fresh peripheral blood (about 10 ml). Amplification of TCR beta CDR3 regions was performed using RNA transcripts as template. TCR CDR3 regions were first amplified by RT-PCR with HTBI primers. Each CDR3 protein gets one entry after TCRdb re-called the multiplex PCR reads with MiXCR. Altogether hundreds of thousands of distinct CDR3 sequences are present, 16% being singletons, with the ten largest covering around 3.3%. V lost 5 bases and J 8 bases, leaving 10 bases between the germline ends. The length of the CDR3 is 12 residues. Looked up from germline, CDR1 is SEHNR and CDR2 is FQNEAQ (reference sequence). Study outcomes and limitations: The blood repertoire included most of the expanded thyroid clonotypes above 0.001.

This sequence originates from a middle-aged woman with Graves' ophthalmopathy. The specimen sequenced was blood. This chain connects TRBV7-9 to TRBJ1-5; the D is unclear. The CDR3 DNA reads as TGTGCCAGCAGCCTGAGTTTGGAGCCCCAGCATTTT. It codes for CASSLSLEPQHF.